The next 7 T cell receptor beta chains were all read from a single sample in a study of cytotoxic CD8 clonotypes in ibrutinib-treated CLL. TCRdb's table, derived via immunoSEQ multiplex PCR, lists solely in-frame clones and lacks some. In the table there are approximately 140,000 clones, approximately 89% of which are singletons. Specimen: PBMCs, collected after 12 months of ibrutinib treatment. The receptors here all came from a human donor with chronic lymphocytic leukemia.

The chain joins TRBV30 to TRBJ1-2; no clear D. This CDR3 has 12 amino acids. Germline values: CDR1 GTSNPN, CDR2 SVGIG (reference sequence). The germline V and J ends were trimmed by 3 bases and 1 base, with 6 bases remaining between them. The CDR3 is CAWSPSNYGYTF. CDR3 nucleotide sequence: TGTGCCTGGAGCCCGAGTAACTATGGCTACACCTTC.

This clone was counted once. The chain has TRBV7-9 and TRBJ1-3, with TRBD1 matching 8 bases. In germline, CDR1 is SEHNR, CDR2 FQNEAQ (reference sequence). This CDR3 has 15 residues. The V and J ends lost 5 bases and 2 bases, in that order; junction bases with no gene match: 5. CDR3 nucleotide sequence: TGTGCCAGCAGCACCGGACAGGGCCCTGGAAACACCATATATTTT. Translated, it gives CASSTGQGPGNTIYF.

The chain has TRBV5-6 and TRBJ1-1; TRBD1 aligns across 9 bases. Germline V gene sequence: CDR1 SGHDT, CDR2 YYEEEE. V shed 4 bases, J shed 9 bases, and the junction held 4 bases outside the gene matches. The CDR3 is 12 residues long. DNA for the CDR3: TGTGCCAGCAGCCCTGGGACAGGGAAAGCTTTCTTT. Translated: CASSPGTGKAFF.

This chain connects TRBV10-3 to TRBJ2-2; D is unresolved. The CDR3 runs to 11 residues. Trimming left V 0 bases short and J 9 bases short, with 2 bases between. The germline V gene has CDR1 ENHRY and CDR2 SYGVKD. CDR3: CAISESWELFF. The CDR3 nucleotides are TGTGCCATCAGTGAGTCTTGGGAGCTGTTTTTT.

The chain carries TRBV7-3 and TRBJ1-2, with a weak D call TRBD1 (6 bases). Germline V gene data show CDR1 as SGHTA and CDR2 as FQGTGA. Trimming removed 5 bases at V and 4 bases at J, with 14 bases between. This CDR3 is built from 14 residues. For the CDR3, the DNA is TGTGCCAGCAGCCCGAGTAGGGACACCTATGGCTACACCTTC. It encodes CASSPSRDTYGYTF.

The chain uses TRBV18 and TRBJ1-1; D uncertain. This CDR3 region has 13 residues. Trimming cost V 2 bases and J 7 bases, with 11 bases left between them. Germline lookup yields CDR1 KGHSH and CDR2 LQKENI. The CDR3 loop is CASSPSWQLEAFF. The DNA for the CDR3 is TGTGCCAGCTCACCATCTTGGCAGCTTGAAGCTTTCTTT.

The chain recombines TRBV27 with TRBJ2-1; weak D call: TRBD2 (5 bases). The CDR3 is 13 residues long. Trimming took 7 bases from V and 10 from J, leaving 17 bases between them. CDR1 and CDR2 from the germline V gene are MNHEY and SMNVEV (reference sequence). The chain's CDR3 is CASNLRTGGEQFF. Written as DNA, the CDR3 is TGTGCCAGCAACTTACGGACTGGCGGCGAGCAGTTCTTC.